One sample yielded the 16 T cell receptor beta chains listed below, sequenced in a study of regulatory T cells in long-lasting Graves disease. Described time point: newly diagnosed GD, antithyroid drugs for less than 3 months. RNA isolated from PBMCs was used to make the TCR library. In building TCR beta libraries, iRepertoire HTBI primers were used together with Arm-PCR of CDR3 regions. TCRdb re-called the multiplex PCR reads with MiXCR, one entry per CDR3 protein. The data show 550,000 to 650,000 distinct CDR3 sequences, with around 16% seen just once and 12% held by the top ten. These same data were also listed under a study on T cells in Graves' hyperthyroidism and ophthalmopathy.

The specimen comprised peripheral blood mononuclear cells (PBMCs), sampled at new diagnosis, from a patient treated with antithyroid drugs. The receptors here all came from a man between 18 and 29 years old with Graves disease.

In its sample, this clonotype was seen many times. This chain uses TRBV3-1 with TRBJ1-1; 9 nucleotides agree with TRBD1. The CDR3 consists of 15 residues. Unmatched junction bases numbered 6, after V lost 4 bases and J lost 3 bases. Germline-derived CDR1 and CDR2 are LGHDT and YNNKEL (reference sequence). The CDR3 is CASSRDGQGYTEAFF. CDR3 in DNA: TGTGCCAGCAGCCGAGATGGACAGGGGTACACTGAAGCTTTCTTT.

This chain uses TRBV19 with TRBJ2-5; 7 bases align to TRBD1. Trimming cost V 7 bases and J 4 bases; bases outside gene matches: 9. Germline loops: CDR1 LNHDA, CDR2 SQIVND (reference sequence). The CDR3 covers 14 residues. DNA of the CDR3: TGTGCCAGTACCGAGACAGGGACGGCAGAGACCCAGTACTTC. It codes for CASTETGTAETQYF.

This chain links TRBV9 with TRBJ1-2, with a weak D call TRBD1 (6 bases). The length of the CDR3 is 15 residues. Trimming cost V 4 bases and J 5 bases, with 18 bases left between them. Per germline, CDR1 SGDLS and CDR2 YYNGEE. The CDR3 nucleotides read TGTGCCAGCAGCTCGGGGGCAGGGGAGAGGTATGGCTACACCTTC. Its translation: CASSSGAGERYGYTF.

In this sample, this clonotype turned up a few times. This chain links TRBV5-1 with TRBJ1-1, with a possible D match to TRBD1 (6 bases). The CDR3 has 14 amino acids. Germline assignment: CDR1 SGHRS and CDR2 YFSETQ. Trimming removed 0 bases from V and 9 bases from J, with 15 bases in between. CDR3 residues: CASSLAESQGKAFF. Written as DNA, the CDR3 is TGCGCCAGCAGCTTGGCCGAGTCACAGGGAAAAGCTTTCTTT.

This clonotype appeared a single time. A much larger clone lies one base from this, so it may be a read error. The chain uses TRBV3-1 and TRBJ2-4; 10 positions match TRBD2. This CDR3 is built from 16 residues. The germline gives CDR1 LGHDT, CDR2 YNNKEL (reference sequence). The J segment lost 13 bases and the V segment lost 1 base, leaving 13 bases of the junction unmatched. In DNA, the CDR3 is TGTGCCAGCAGCCAAGTTCTACTAGCGGGAAAGGATGAGCAGTACTTC. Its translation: CASSQVLLAGKDEQYF.

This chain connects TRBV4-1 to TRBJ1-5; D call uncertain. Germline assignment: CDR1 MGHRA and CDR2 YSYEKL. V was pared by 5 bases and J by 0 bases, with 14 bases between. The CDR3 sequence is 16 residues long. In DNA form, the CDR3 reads TGCGCCAGCAGCGCACCCGGGGTATATAGCAATCAGCCCCAGCATTTT. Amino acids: CASSAPGVYSNQPQHF.

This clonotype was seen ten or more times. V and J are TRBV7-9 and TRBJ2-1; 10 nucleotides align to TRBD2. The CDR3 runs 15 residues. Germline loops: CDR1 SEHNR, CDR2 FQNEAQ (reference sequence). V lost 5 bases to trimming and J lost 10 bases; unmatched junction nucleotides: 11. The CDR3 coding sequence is TGTGCCAGCAGCAATCAGCGGGAGGGCCTTCAGGAGCAGTTCTTC. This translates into CASSNQREGLQEQFF.

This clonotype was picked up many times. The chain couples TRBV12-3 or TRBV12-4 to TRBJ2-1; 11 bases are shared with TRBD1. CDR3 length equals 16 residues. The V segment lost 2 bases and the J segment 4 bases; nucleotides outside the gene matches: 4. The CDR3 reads CASSLLDRGQYNEQFF. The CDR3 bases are TGTGCCAGCAGTTTATTGGACAGGGGGCAGTACAATGAGCAGTTCTTC.

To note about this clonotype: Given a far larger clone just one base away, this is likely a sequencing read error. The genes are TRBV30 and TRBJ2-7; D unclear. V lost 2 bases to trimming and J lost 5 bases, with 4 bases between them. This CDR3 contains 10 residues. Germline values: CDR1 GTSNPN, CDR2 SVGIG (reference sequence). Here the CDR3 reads CAWSRNEQYF. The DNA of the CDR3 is TGTGCCTGGAGTAGAAACGAGCAGTACTTC.

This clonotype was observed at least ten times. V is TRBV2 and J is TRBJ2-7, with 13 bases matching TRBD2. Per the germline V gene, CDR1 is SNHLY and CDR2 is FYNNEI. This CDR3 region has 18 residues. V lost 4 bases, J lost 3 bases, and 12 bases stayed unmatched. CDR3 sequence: CASSVVELAGGSYYEQYF. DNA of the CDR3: TGTGCCAGCAGTGTGGTTGAACTAGCGGGAGGGTCCTACTACGAGCAGTACTTC.

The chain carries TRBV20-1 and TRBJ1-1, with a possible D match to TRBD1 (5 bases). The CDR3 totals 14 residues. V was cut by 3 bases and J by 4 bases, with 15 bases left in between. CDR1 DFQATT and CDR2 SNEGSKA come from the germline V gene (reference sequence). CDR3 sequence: CSASFFSRATEAFF. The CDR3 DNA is TGCAGTGCTAGTTTTTTTAGCAGGGCCACTGAAGCTTTCTTT.

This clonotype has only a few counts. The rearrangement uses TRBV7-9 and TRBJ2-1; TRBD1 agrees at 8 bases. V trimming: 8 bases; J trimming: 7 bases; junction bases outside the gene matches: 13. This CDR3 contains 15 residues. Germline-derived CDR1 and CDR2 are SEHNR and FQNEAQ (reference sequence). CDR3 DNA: TGTGCCAGCGGACAATCCGGGACAGGACCAAATGAGCAGTTCTTC. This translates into CASGQSGTGPNEQFF.

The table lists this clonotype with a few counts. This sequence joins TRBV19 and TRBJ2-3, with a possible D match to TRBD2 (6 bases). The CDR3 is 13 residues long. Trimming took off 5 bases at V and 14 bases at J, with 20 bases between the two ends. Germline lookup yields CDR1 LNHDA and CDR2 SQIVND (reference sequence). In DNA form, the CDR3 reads TGTGCCAGTAGTCCTAGGGACGGGAGAACGGGGTATTTT. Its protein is CASSPRDGRTGYF.

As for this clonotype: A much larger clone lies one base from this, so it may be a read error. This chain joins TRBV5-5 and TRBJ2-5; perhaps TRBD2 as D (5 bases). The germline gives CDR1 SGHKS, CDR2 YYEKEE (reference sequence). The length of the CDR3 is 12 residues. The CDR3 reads CANSLEVETQYF. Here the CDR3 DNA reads TGTGCCAACAGCTTGGAGGTCGAGACCCAGTACTTC.

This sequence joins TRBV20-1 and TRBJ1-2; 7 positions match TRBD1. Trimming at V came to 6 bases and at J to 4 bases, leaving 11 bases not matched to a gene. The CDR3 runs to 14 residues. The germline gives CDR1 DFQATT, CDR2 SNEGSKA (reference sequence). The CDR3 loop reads CSAVPGGKGYGYTF. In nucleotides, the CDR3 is TGCAGTGCGGTCCCAGGGGGGAAGGGCTATGGCTACACCTTC.

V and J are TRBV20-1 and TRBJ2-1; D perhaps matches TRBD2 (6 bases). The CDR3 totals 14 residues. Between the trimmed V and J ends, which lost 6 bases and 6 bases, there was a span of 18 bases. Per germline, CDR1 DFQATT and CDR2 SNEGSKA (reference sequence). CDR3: CSAIRRDGGNEQFF. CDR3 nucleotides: TGCAGTGCGATCCGGAGGGACGGAGGCAATGAGCAGTTCTTC.